The 10 T cell receptor beta chains in this list originate from one sample, sequenced in a study of blood T cell repertoires in COVID-19. Some clones are missing from TCRdb's copy, which holds only in-frame ones; the method was immunoSEQ multiplex PCR. The sample shows about 80,000 clones, 65% to 85% of them seen only once. Sequences were obtained from peripheral blood. The receptors derive from a man aged 55-75 years with active or convalescent COVID-19.

The rearrangement uses TRBV2 and TRBJ1-2; 10 bases line up with TRBD1. Germline lookup yields CDR1 SNHLY and CDR2 FYNNEI. The CDR3 has 15 residues. With 4 bases clipped from V and 4 bases from J, the junction kept 6 bases outside the gene matches. Here the CDR3 DNA reads TGTGCCAGCAGTGCCCCGACAGGGGGCAGCTATGGCTACACCTTC. Translation gives CASSAPTGGSYGYTF.

The rearrangement uses TRBV19 and TRBJ1-6; D ambiguous. Germline V lookup: CDR1 LNHDA, CDR2 SQIVND (reference sequence). Trimming pared 7 bases from V and 4 bases from J, leaving 20 bases between. CDR3 length: 17 amino acids. The CDR3 here is CASNSERGPEYNSPLHF. CDR3 sequence (DNA): TGTGCCAGTAACTCCGAGAGAGGCCCCGAATATAATTCACCCCTCCACTTT.

This rearrangement joins TRBV10-3 to TRBJ1-2; the match to TRBD1 covers 8 bases. This CDR3 contains 15 residues. Germline V gene sequence: CDR1 ENHRY, CDR2 SYGVKD. The V gene end was trimmed by 7 bases and the J gene end by 2 bases; junction bases not matched to a gene: 9. The CDR3 protein is CAIKNGQGANYGYTF. CDR3 nucleotide sequence: TGTGCCATCAAAAATGGGCAGGGGGCGAACTATGGCTACACCTTC.

The chain carries TRBV11-2 and TRBJ2-1, with TRBD2 matching over 16 bases. V trimming: 3 bases; J trimming: 3 bases; junction bases outside the gene matches: 2. There are 17 residues in the CDR3. The germline gives CDR1 SGHAT, CDR2 FQNNGV. CDR3 nucleotides: TGTGCCAGCAGCTTCGGGACTAGCGGGGGGGTCTACAATGAGCAGTTCTTC. Translating gives CASSFGTSGGVYNEQFF.

The rearrangement links TRBV7-3 to TRBJ2-3; the D gene is possibly TRBD2 (6 bases). V lost 5 bases to trimming and J lost 2 bases, with 14 bases between them. The CDR3 runs 15 residues. Germline loops: CDR1 SGHTA, CDR2 FQGTGA. This chain's CDR3 is CASSPSGHPTDTQYF. For the CDR3, the DNA is TGTGCCAGCAGCCCCAGCGGGCACCCCACAGATACGCAGTATTTT.

V usage is TRBV12-5 and J usage is TRBJ1-6, with unresolved D. Germline lookup yields CDR1 LGHNT and CDR2 FRNRAP. V gave up 6 bases and J gave up 5 bases, with 8 bases separating them. The CDR3 spans 13 residues. The CDR3 spells CASGGENNSPLHF. CDR3 bases: TGTGCTAGTGGGGGAGAGAATAATTCACCCCTCCACTTT.

The chain uses TRBV12-3 or TRBV12-4 and TRBJ1-6; D gene ambiguous. CDR3 length: 13 amino acids. V was cut by 7 bases and J by 9 bases, with 13 bases left in between. CDR3 DNA sequence: TGTGCCAGCACTTCGTCCCTTCCTTCACCCCTCCACTTT. Its translation: CASTSSLPSPLHF.

The rearrangement uses TRBV5-6 and TRBJ1-2; TRBD1 matches 9 bases. Germline values: CDR1 SGHDT, CDR2 YYEEEE. V was clipped by 0 bases and J by 7 bases; unmatched bases: 4. CDR3 length: 14 amino acids. The CDR3 DNA is TGTGCCAGCAGCTTGGGGACAGGGGACGGTGGCTACACCTTC. Its translation is CASSLGTGDGGYTF.

This clone is a singleton in its sample. The chain couples TRBV19 to TRBJ1-2; no clear D gene. V was shortened by 3 bases and J by 0 bases, with 8 bases between the two germline ends. Germline loops: CDR1 LNHDA, CDR2 SQIVND (reference sequence). The CDR3 loop spans 14 amino acids. CDR3 DNA sequence: TGTGCCAGTAGTATTGGTCAGACTAACTATGGCTACACCTTC. This sequence encodes CASSIGQTNYGYTF.

The chain carries TRBV6-5 and TRBJ2-7; D may be TRBD1 (6 bases). CDR3 length: 13 amino acids. CDR1 and CDR2 (germline): MNHEY, SVGAGI. V shed 6 bases and J shed 6 bases, with 15 bases lying between them. The chain's CDR3 is CASRGQSRGEQYF. The DNA for the CDR3 is TGTGCCAGCAGAGGACAGTCGAGGGGCGAGCAGTACTTC.